This TCR beta chain was obtained from a study of blood T cell repertoires in COVID-19 (dated by TCRdb to the early 2020s). Turning to the overall study: Samples from collaborators originated in the United States, Italy and Spain and spanned both the acute and convalescent phases of COVID-19. Subjects who had been exposed to COVID-19, were actively infected with it, or had recovered from it provided the deeply sampled blood TCRbeta repertoires that made up the dataset. A de-identified subject ID, COVID-19 status, age in years and sex were almost always included in the sample metadata. The repertoires were made available in a free public database intended to serve as a resource for research on the immune response to SARS-CoV-2. Where available, HLA class I and class II types were taken from metadata supplied by the sample provider and were not determined by assay-based typing. Samples were obtained from the ongoing ImmuneRACE study (first 160 participants) and from about 1,300 subjects provided by 6 global collaborators. The prospective study material was composed of cDNA or gDNA derived from T cells, B-cell-depleted T cells, or PBMCs. The full study reports these points: Clinical and demographic metadata were provided uncurated, with the amount varying by source and participant.

The immunoSEQ Assay, a bias-controlled multiplex PCR, was used to amplify TCRbeta CDR3 regions from genomic DNA. Per the original workflow: Nucleated cell counts per sample were estimated from amplification of reference gene primers within the assay. To quantify the absolute abundance of each unique TCRbeta CDR3 rearrangement, sequence reads were collapsed and filtered. For each sample, productive Simpson clonality was calculated as the square root of Simpson's diversity index across productive rearrangements. Here the immuneACCESS table is served through TCRdb, limited to in-frame sequences with V and J called. Missing clones are a known gap in these copies; in checked studies unresolved V genes cover under half, and the rest lacks a known reason. The V and J calls and clone size are taken from that table; D and trimming were inferred from the DNA. This sample lists 300,000 to 400,000 clones; roughly 90% were detected once. The biggest ten clones account for less than 4% of the sample.

There are 15 amino acids in the CDR3, from cysteine to phenylalanine inclusive. Only CDR3 DNA is held: 45 bases, read in frame from base 1. For CDR1 and CDR2, the germline V gene lists SGHVS and FQNEAQ. Unmatched junction bases come to 3, with V trimmed by 1 base and J by 0 bases. In the case of this clone: Its antigen specificity is not known. Base qualities are not at hand, and no much larger clone is one base apart.

Participants in the prospective study were enrolled through a virtual design, were aged about 18 to 100 years, and lived in approximately 24 United States geographic areas. Cohort assignment in the prospective study relied on participant-reported clinical history from a screening survey and a study questionnaire. Exposed participants had been in contact with someone with a PCR-confirmed or clinician-diagnosed COVID-19 case within 2 weeks of study entry. In the prospective study, mobile phlebotomists collected whole blood, serum and a nasopharyngeal or oropharyngeal swab from each participant. Additional blood draws and questionnaires over an approximately two-month period could optionally be provided by prospective study participants. Before DNA extraction, blood samples from the prospective study were shipped at room temperature or frozen.

The sequence was obtained from a woman younger than 45 who had been exposed to COVID-19. The V and J segments used are TRBV7-8 and TRBJ2-7; 7 junctional bases match TRBD2. Specimen: PBMCs or T cells enriched from blood (not recorded which). The CDR3 region reads CASSLGGLYSYEQYF. Here is the DNA: TGTGCCAGCAGCTTAGGGGGACTATACTCCTACGAGCAGTACTTC.